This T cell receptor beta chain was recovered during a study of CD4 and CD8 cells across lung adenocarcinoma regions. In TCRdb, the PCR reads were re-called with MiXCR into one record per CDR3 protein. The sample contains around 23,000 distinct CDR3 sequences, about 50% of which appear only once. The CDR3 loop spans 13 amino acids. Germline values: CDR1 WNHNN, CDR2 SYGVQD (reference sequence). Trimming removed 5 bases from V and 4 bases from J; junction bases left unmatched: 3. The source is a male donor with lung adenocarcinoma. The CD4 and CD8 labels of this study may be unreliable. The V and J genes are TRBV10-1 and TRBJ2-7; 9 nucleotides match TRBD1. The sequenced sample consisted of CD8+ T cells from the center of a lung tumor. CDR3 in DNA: TGCGCCAGCAGTATGGGACAGGGTTACGAGCAGTACTTC. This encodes CASSMGQGYEQYF.